This TCR beta chain was documented in a study of CXCR3-negative and CXCR3-positive naive CD8 T cells. Study results and caveats: Similar TRBV-TRBJ usage was seen in naive cells (both CXCR3-negative and CXCR3-positive), but memory cells differed. For memory CD8+ cells diversity was much lower, but both naive subsets had comparably high diversity. More hydrophobic TRB CDR3s occurred in CXCR3-positive than in CXCR3-negative naive cells.

Triplicates of about 280,000 cells were sorted from each CD8+ T cell subset. Identification of naive CD8+ T cells rested on CD45RO-CCR7+CD27+CD95- status. Carrying UMI labels, the TRB cDNA libraries were prepared through 5' RACE. TCRdb reprocessed the 5' RACE reads, with one entry per CDR3 protein and no DNA. The sample shows under 150,000 distinct CDR3 sequences, and roughly 0.27% sits with its ten largest clones. Concerning this clonotype: Its target is not known.

This CDR3 spans 14 amino acids. Looked up from germline, CDR1 is SQVTM and CDR2 is ANQGSEA. The receptor's source is a human donor in good health. Some clones in this sample may be carry-over from other donors' samples. The sequenced sample consisted of naive CXCR3+ CD8+ T cells from blood. Subset of the sample: CD45RO-CCR7+CD27+CD95- naive CD8+ T cells expressing CXCR3 (TNR3+). The chain carries TRBV29-1 and TRBJ2-1; TCRdb calls TRBD2, which cannot be checked without DNA. The CDR3 here is CSVTGTSGNLEQFF.